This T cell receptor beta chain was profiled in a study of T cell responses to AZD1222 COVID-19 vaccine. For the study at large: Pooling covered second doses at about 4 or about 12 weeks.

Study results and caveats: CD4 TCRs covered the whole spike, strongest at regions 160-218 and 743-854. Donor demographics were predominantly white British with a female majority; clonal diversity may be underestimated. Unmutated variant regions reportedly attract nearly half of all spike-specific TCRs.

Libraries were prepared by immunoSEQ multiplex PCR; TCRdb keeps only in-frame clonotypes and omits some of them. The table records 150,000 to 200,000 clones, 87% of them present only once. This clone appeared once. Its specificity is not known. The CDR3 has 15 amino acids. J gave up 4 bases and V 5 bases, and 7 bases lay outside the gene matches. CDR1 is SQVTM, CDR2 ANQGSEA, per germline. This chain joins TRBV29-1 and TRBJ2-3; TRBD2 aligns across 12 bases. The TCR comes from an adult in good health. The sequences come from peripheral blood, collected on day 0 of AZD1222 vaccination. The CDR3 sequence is CSVLRLAGGADTQYF. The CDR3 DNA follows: TGCAGCGTTTTGAGGCTAGCGGGAGGGGCAGATACGCAGTATTTT.